The 30 T cell receptor beta chains presented below share a single source sample, sequenced in a study of low-dose radiotherapy and immunotherapy resistance in tumors. TRAV- and TRBV-specific primers were used for first-strand cDNA, which covered alpha and beta chains. TCR amplification used about 18 PCR cycles, a constant-region primer and a V-primer adapter. TCRdb reanalysed the reads using MiXCR and keeps one entry per CDR3 protein. There are about 64,000 distinct CDR3 sequences in the sample; more than 25% occur only once, and about 6.6% lies in the top ten. Time point meaning: before trial treatment. Sequences were derived from PBMCs, sampled before treatment. The receptors shown here come from a male donor with rectosigmoid adenocarcinoma.

Comments on this clonotype: This likely came from a read error, as a far larger clone is one base away. The chain couples TRBV7-2 to TRBJ2-7; no clear D. V lost 5 bases and J lost 7, with 21 bases in between. Germline V gene lookup returns CDR1 SGHTA and CDR2 FQGNSA. The CDR3 extends over 15 amino acids. DNA of the CDR3: TGTGCCAGCAGCCAAAGATTGGACCCTCGGTTTGAGCAGTACTTC. Protein: CASSQRLDPRFEQYF.

This clonotype was recorded many times. This chain connects TRBV7-2 to TRBJ2-5, with TRBD2 matching over 15 bases. CDR1 and CDR2 from the germline V gene are SGHTA and FQGNSA. Losses at the gene ends were 6 bases for V and 2 bases for J; bases not matched to a gene: 10. This CDR3 contains 18 residues. DNA of the CDR3: TGTGCCAGCAGTATCACCCCCGGGACTAGCGGGAGGCAAGAGACCCAGTACTTC. Its translation is CASSITPGTSGRQETQYF.

This clonotype was observed many times. The V call is TRBV11-2, the J call TRBJ2-1; D perhaps matches TRBD2 (5 bases). Germline assignment: CDR1 SGHAT and CDR2 FQNNGV. Trimming took 5 bases from V and 1 from J, leaving 12 bases between them. The CDR3 is made up of 15 amino acids. The CDR3 nucleotides are TGTGCCAGCAGCCGCGTTCGGGGTTCCTACAATGAGCAGTTCTTC. Translation: CASSRVRGSYNEQFF.

This clonotype has a handful of counts. Given a far larger clone just one base away, this is likely a sequencing read error. The CDR3 DNA follows: TGTGCCAGCACCCTGACAGGGGACTACGAGCAGTTCTTC. Protein sequence: CASTLTGDYEQFF. The chain carries TRBV28 and TRBJ2-1, with D tentatively TRBD1 (8 bases). Germline CDR1 is MDHEN and CDR2 is SYDVKM. The V end lost 7 bases, the J end lost 10 bases, and 17 bases lay between the germline ends. The CDR3 totals 13 residues.

Remarks on this clonotype: A far larger clone is one nucleotide away, so this likely arose from a read error. The V gene is TRBV7-4, the J gene TRBJ1-1; D call uncertain. In germline, CDR1 is SGHVT, CDR2 SQSDAQ. The CDR3 spans 13 residues. Trimming removed 5 bases from V and 10 bases from J, with 17 bases in between. The CDR3 spells CASSARSGDVAFF. The CDR3 DNA sequence: TGTGCCAGCAGCGCGCGGTCGGGAGATGTAGCTTTCTTT.

At least ten counts were recorded for this clonotype. The chain couples TRBV27 to TRBJ2-2, with D perhaps TRBD2 (5 bases). Germline V gene lookup returns CDR1 MNHEY and CDR2 SMNVEV (reference sequence). With 4 bases removed from V and 6 bases from J, the gap between germline ends came to 9 bases. The CDR3 is 13 residues long. The CDR3 sequence is CASSSRGSGELFF. CDR3 DNA sequence: TGTGCCAGCAGTTCACGAGGGTCCGGGGAGCTGTTTTTT.

The table lists this clonotype with many counts. Here the CDR3 reads CSAGGTVIYVEQYF. The CDR3 region has the DNA TGCAGTGCCGGAGGGACAGTGATTTACGTCGAGCAGTACTTC. This rearrangement joins TRBV20-1 to TRBJ2-7; TRBD1 is a possible D gene (7 bases). Germline V CDR1 and CDR2: DFQATT, SNEGSKA (reference sequence). The CDR3 runs to 14 residues. With 6 bases removed from V and 6 bases from J, the gap between germline ends came to 21 bases.

This clonotype was counted at least ten times. This sequence joins TRBV6-6 and TRBJ2-3; either TRBD1 or TRBD2 may fit D (5 bases each). The CDR3 loop spans 15 amino acids. V lost 5 bases to trimming and J lost 1 base, with 13 bases between them. The germline V gene encodes CDR1 MNHNY and CDR2 SVGAGI (reference sequence). The CDR3 DNA sequence: TGTGCCAGCAGTACACCGGGACGCCGCACAGATACGCAGTATTTT. Encoded protein: CASSTPGRRTDTQYF.

This clonotype was seen repeatedly, ten times or more. CDR3 sequence reads: CASRFLGQTEETQYF. CDR3 nucleotides: TGTGCCAGTAGATTCCTGGGACAGACGGAAGAGACCCAGTACTTC. The chain uses TRBV19 and TRBJ2-5; 7 bases align to TRBD1. Germline lookup yields CDR1 LNHDA and CDR2 SQIVND (reference sequence). Trimming took 6 bases from V and 3 from J; bases not matched to a gene: 10. The length of the CDR3 is 15 residues.

This chain connects TRBV7-2 to TRBJ2-2; D might be TRBD1 (6 bases). The CDR3 sequence is 14 residues long. From germline, CDR1 is SGHTA and CDR2 FQGNSA. V gave up 1 base and J gave up 4 bases, with 7 bases separating them. The CDR3 here is CASSLEGGTGELFF. The CDR3 DNA sequence: TGTGCCAGCAGCTTAGAAGGGGGCACCGGGGAGCTGTTTTTT.

The CDR3 bases are TGTGCCAGCAGCCGGACTAGCGGGAGTAGTAAGACCCAGTACTTC. Translated: CASSRTSGSSKTQYF. The rearrangement links TRBV3-1 to TRBJ2-5, with 13 bases fitting TRBD2. Germline loops: CDR1 LGHDT, CDR2 YNNKEL (reference sequence). This CDR3 spans 15 amino acids. The V and J ends lost 4 bases and 6 bases, in that order; junction bases with no gene match: 5.

This clonotype was recorded many times. J is TRBJ1-4 and V is TRBV27; D remains ambiguous. V gave up 3 bases and J gave up 0 bases, with 8 bases separating them. Germline loops: CDR1 MNHEY, CDR2 SMNVEV (reference sequence). The CDR3 has 15 residues. For the CDR3, the DNA is TGTGCCAGCAGTTTTAGAGGAACAACTAATGAAAAACTGTTTTTT. Amino acid sequence: CASSFRGTTNEKLFF. Combining the CDR3 with reference TRBV27 and TRBJ1-4 gives the whole variable domain EAQVTQNPRYLITVTGKKLTVTCSQNMNHEYMSWYRQDPGLGLRQIYYSMNVEVTDKGDVPEGYKVSRKEKRNFPLILESPSPNQTSLYFCASSFRGTTNEKLFFGSGTQLSVL.

This clonotype was seen repeatedly, ten times or more. The chain employs TRBV28 and TRBJ2-7, with unresolved D. The V and J ends lost 2 bases and 2 bases respectively, with 10 bases between them. The CDR3 spans 14 residues. The germline CDR1 and CDR2 sequences are MDHEN and SYDVKM. The CDR3 spells CASSLGLGPYEQYF. Here the CDR3 DNA reads TGTGCCAGCAGTTTAGGGCTAGGGCCCTACGAGCAGTACTTC.

This clonotype appeared many times. The J gene is TRBJ2-2, the V gene TRBV20-1; 12 bases align to TRBD2. CDR1 is DFQATT and CDR2 is SNEGSKA in the germline V gene (reference sequence). This CDR3 is 15 amino acids long. J gave up 5 bases and V 2 bases, and 3 bases lay outside the gene matches. CDR3 protein: CSARLAGGRTGELFF. The CDR3 DNA reads TGCAGTGCTAGACTAGCGGGGGGGAGAACCGGGGAGCTGTTTTTT.

This clonotype occurred many times. V and J are TRBV7-9 and TRBJ2-7; the D gene is possibly TRBD2 (5 bases). The CDR3 length is 13 residues. The germline CDR1 and CDR2 sequences are SEHNR and FQNEAQ (reference sequence). Trimming took 1 base from V and 6 from J, leaving 10 bases between them. CDR3 sequence reads: CASSLEPGGEQYF. The CDR3 DNA is TGTGCCAGCAGCTTAGAACCAGGAGGCGAGCAGTACTTC.

This clonotype was seen at least ten times. The CDR3: CASSLGLAGGRKTDTQYF. CDR3 nucleotides: TGTGCCAGCTCACTTGGGCTAGCGGGGGGCCGGAAAACAGATACGCAGTATTTT. This chain joins TRBV6-2 or TRBV6-3 and TRBJ2-3; 11 bases align to TRBD2. Germline CDR1 MNHEY, CDR2 SVGEGT. The CDR3 length is 18 residues. Trimming took 8 bases from V and 3 from J; bases not matched to a gene: 16.

As concerns this clonotype: This likely traces to a read error, being one base from a far larger clone. The J gene is TRBJ2-2, the V gene TRBV26. TRBV26 represents a pseudogene. This CDR3 contains 12 residues. DNA for the CDR3: TGTGCCAGGAGGATGAACACCGGGGAGCTGTTTTTT. Protein: CARRMNTGELFF.

Many counts were recorded for this clonotype. The V and J genes are TRBV3-1 and TRBJ2-7; D may match TRBD1 or TRBD2 (5 bases each). CDR1 and CDR2 from the germline V gene are LGHDT and YNNKEL (reference sequence). V lost 0 bases and J 7 bases, leaving 16 bases between the germline ends. This CDR3 spans 15 amino acids. The CDR3 nucleotides read TGTGCCAGCAGCCAAGAGGCCCAGGGTTGGAGGGAGCAGTACTTC. Translated, it gives CASSQEAQGWREQYF.

This clonotype was detected ten times or more. The V call is TRBV7-9, the J call TRBJ2-2; TRBD2 aligns across 10 bases. Unmatched junction bases numbered 5, after V lost 5 bases and J lost 2 bases. From germline, CDR1 is SEHNR and CDR2 FQNEAQ (reference sequence). The CDR3 is 16 residues long. The CDR3 DNA follows: TGTGCCAGCAGCACCCTAGCGGGGGACAACACCGGGGAGCTGTTTTTT. It codes for CASSTLAGDNTGELFF.

This clonotype was counted at least ten times. The chain couples TRBV5-1 to TRBJ2-7; 13 bases line up with TRBD2. J was trimmed by 3 bases and V by 3 bases; bases with no gene match: 3. The CDR3 is made up of 15 amino acids. Looked up from germline, CDR1 is SGHRS and CDR2 is YFSETQ. The CDR3 DNA reads TGCGCCAGCAGCTCGACTAGCGGGGGGTTCTACGAGCAGTACTTC. Residues: CASSSTSGGFYEQYF. The full variable domain, completed using reference TRBV5-1 and TRBJ2-7, is KAGVTQTPRYLIKTRGQQVTLSCSPISGHRSVSWYQQTPGQGLQFLFEYFSETQRNKGNFPGRFSGRQFSNSRSEMNVSTLELGDSALYLCASSSTSGGFYEQYFGPGTRLTVT.

The sample holds a few counts of this clonotype. A read error likely explains this, since a far larger clone differs by one base. The chain carries TRBV24-1 and TRBJ2-1; 10 bases align to TRBD1. V lost 2 bases to trimming and J lost 10 bases; unmatched junction nucleotides: 7. This CDR3 spans 15 amino acids. The V gene's germline CDR1 is KGHDR and CDR2 SFDVKD. This CDR3 is CATSDSDRGDHEQFF. CDR3 in DNA: TGTGCCACCAGTGATTCGGACAGGGGGGACCACGAGCAGTTCTTC.

This clonotype appeared many times. The V call is TRBV25-1, the J call TRBJ1-4, with D perhaps TRBD1 (6 bases). The CDR3 length is 15 residues. V gave up 3 bases and J gave up 3 bases, with 11 bases separating them. Germline loops: CDR1 MGHDK, CDR2 SYGVNS. The CDR3 here is CASSDWGGSNEKLFF. In nucleotides, the CDR3 is TGTGCCAGCAGTGATTGGGGGGGCTCTAATGAAAAACTGTTTTTT. Full variable domain (rest looked up from reference TRBV25-1 and TRBJ1-4): EADIYQTPRYLVIGTGKKITLECSQTMGHDKMYWYQQDPGMELHLIHYSYGVNSTEKGDLSSESTVSRIRTEHFPLTLESARPSHTSQYLCASSDWGGSNEKLFFGSGTQLSVL.

This clonotype showed up many times. This chain links TRBV7-2 with TRBJ2-3; TRBD2 matches 9 bases. The CDR3 runs 16 residues. From germline, CDR1 is SGHTA and CDR2 FQGNSA. V shed 5 bases, J shed 3 bases, and the junction held 9 bases outside the gene matches. CDR3 loop: CASSPGLAQGTDTQYF. CDR3 bases: TGTGCCAGCAGCCCGGGACTAGCCCAAGGGACAGATACGCAGTATTTT.

This clonotype has ten or more counts. Written as DNA, the CDR3 is TGTGCCAGCAGCTTAGCACCGGGACAGGGGTACTACGAGCAGTACTTC. Translating it yields CASSLAPGQGYYEQYF. The chain links TRBV13 to TRBJ2-7; TRBD1 matches at 10 bases. After removal of 1 base from V and 3 bases from J, the junction contained 6 bases not matched to a gene. CDR1 is PRHDT, CDR2 FYEKMQ, per germline (reference sequence). CDR3 length: 16 residues. Based on the CDR3 plus reference TRBV13 and TRBJ2-7, the full variable domain is AAGVIQSPRHLIKEKRETATLKCYPIPRHDTVYWYQQGPGQDPQFLISFYEKMQSDKGSIPDRFSAQQFSDYHSELNMSSLELGDSALYFCASSLAPGQGYYEQYFGPGTRLTVT.

At least ten counts were recorded for this clonotype. V and J are TRBV4-3 and TRBJ1-6, with 8 bases lining up with TRBD1. The CDR3 length is 15 residues. Germline V gives CDR1 LGHNA, CDR2 YSLEER. V gave up 1 base and J gave up 9 bases; unmatched junction bases: 5. DNA of the CDR3: TGCGCCAGCAGCCAAGCGTCTACAGGGGGTTCACCCCTCCACTTT. Protein product: CASSQASTGGSPLHF.

This clonotype came up many times. V gene TRBV4-2 combines with J gene TRBJ2-2; D is ambiguous. V dropped 3 bases and J dropped 2 bases, with 19 bases sitting between them. This CDR3 is 18 amino acids long. The germline gives CDR1 LGHNA, CDR2 YNFKEQ. CDR3 nucleotides: TGTGCCAGCAGCCATGTCGTACGGGCGGCCATTAACACCGGGGAGCTGTTTTTT. This translates into CASSHVVRAAINTGELFF.

There are many counts of this clonotype. The rearrangement joins TRBV6-5 to TRBJ1-2; no reliable D call. Trimming pared 4 bases from V and 0 bases from J, leaving 12 bases between. The CDR3 runs 15 residues. CDR1 and CDR2 from the germline V gene are MNHEY and SVGAGI. The CDR3 here is CASSSPLRANYGYTF. The CDR3 bases are TGTGCCAGCAGTTCGCCCCTCCGGGCTAACTATGGCTACACCTTC.

This clonotype was seen at least ten times. The rearrangement uses TRBV28 and TRBJ2-7, with a possible D match to TRBD1 (7 bases). Trimming cost V 6 bases and J 4 bases, with 19 bases left between them. Germline V gene data show CDR1 as MDHEN and CDR2 as SYDVKM. The CDR3 consists of 15 residues. Written as DNA, the CDR3 is TGTGCCAGCAGCCGACAGGGAGGAGGACGGTACGAGCAGTACTTC. This encodes CASSRQGGGRYEQYF.

A note on this clonotype: This likely traces to a read error, being one base from a far larger clone. This chain uses TRBV2 with TRBJ2-1; possibly TRBD1 or TRBD2 for D (5 bases each). V was pared by 6 bases and J by 13 bases, with 16 bases between. The CDR3 spans 12 residues. Germline V lookup: CDR1 SNHLY, CDR2 FYNNEI. CDR3 amino acids: CASRGRQETQFF. CDR3 sequence (DNA): TGTGCCAGCAGGGGACGGCAAGAGACCCAGTTCTTC.

This clonotype was detected many times. The V call is TRBV7-2, the J call TRBJ1-5, with 8 bases lining up with TRBD1. Germline V gene sequence: CDR1 SGHTA, CDR2 FQGNSA. The junction had 7 bases not matched to a gene; V was cut back by 3 bases and J by 3 bases. The CDR3 contains 16 residues. For the CDR3, the DNA is TGTGCCAGCAGCTTCGATGGGACAGGCCCCAATCAGCCCCAGCATTTT. Translating it yields CASSFDGTGPNQPQHF.